This TCR beta chain was captured by sequencing in a study of shared clonotypes between healthy human individuals. Whole-study results and caveats: A small donor pool kept down the genetic and exposure-history diversity that was represented. Between several donors, naive CD4 clonotypes were shared at a level of around 4.9%.

A note on this clone: Antigen: not known.

Assay execution proceeded at the deep level. Using immunoSEQ multiplex PCR, the repertoire was profiled, and TCRdb retains in-frame clones only, with some absent. The repertoire has some 1.5 million clones, roughly 96% of them found once; the top ten carry roughly 1.1%. Specimen: naive CD4+ T cells sorted from blood. Subset: CD45RA+ positively selected. The source of this sequence is a man in his thirties or forties in good health.

The CDR3 loop reads CASTQGDNSEAFF. DNA of the CDR3: TGTGCCAGCACCCAAGGGGACAACTCTGAAGCTTTCTTT. V and J are TRBV28 and TRBJ1-1; tentatively, D is TRBD1 (6 bases). Germline CDR1 is MDHEN and CDR2 is SYDVKM. The CDR3 sequence is 13 residues long. V lost 7 bases, J lost 6 bases, and 15 bases lay in between.